This entry lists 26 T cell receptor beta chains sequenced from one sample in a study of CD8+CD57+ T cells in acquired aplastic anemia. Both TCR beta VDJ combination and CDR3 sequence profiling were carried out. Genomic DNA was the template for this profiling. Using its own MiXCR run on the reads, TCRdb lists one record per CDR3 protein. The data show approximately 380,000 distinct CDR3 sequences, approximately 70% seen once. The sample consisted of sorted CD4+, CD8+, or CD8+CD57+ T cells (not recorded which) from PBMCs. The receptors were gathered from a human donor in good health, serving as a control.

On this clonotype itself: One junction end disagrees with the germline gene, perhaps due to a read error. This chain connects TRBV10-3 to TRBJ1-2, with D uncertain. This CDR3 has 13 amino acids. Germline CDR1 is ENHRY and CDR2 is SYGVKD. The CDR3 here is CAISEQQNYGDTF. The CDR3 DNA reads as TGTGCCATCAGTGAGCAACAGAACTATGGCGACACCTTC.

In its sample, this clonotype was seen a few times. The chain is built from TRBV2 and TRBJ1-5, with D unresolved. This CDR3 contains 14 residues. Trimming cost V 1 base and J 7 bases, with 11 bases left between them. Germline V lookup: CDR1 SNHLY, CDR2 FYNNEI. In DNA, the CDR3 is TGTGCCAGCAGTGAAGACGGCAGTCCCCAGCCCCAGCATTTT. It is translated as CASSEDGSPQPQHF.

In this sample, this clonotype turned up a few times. This CDR3 is CAWNLGPTEGVWAFF. CDR3 in DNA: TGTGCCTGGAATTTAGGGCCAACTGAGGGGGTTTGGGCTTTCTTT. The V gene is TRBV30, the J gene TRBJ1-1; tentatively, D is TRBD1 (6 bases). CDR3 length equals 15 residues. V lost 4 bases to trimming and J lost 11 bases, with 26 bases between them. Germline CDR1 is GTSNPN and CDR2 is SVGIG (reference sequence).

Notes on this clonotype: The junction shows a germline mismatch at one end, possibly a read error. This rearrangement joins TRBV5-1 to TRBJ2-3; weak D call: TRBD2 (6 bases). The length of the CDR3 is 12 residues. Germline assignment: CDR1 SGHRS and CDR2 YFSETQ. CDR3 bases: TGCGCCAGCAGCGCCGCCGGGGGTACGCGGTATTTT. It encodes CASSAAGGTRYF.

The rearrangement links TRBV7-2 to TRBJ1-2; D uncertain. This CDR3 is built from 13 residues. Between the trimmed V and J ends, which lost 3 bases and 8 bases, there was a span of 13 bases. Germline CDR1 and CDR2: SGHTA and FQGNSA. The CDR3: CTSSLQVAGGYTF. The CDR3 DNA is TGTACCAGCAGCTTGCAGGTAGCTGGGGGCTACACCTTC.

The chain carries TRBV12-3 or TRBV12-4 and TRBJ1-3; no reliable D call. There are 17 residues in the CDR3. The CDR3 DNA follows: TGTGCTAGTGGTTTAGAACCGAGGAGTGGCTCTGGAAACACCATATATTTT. This translates into CASGLEPRSGSGNTIYF.

Remarks on this clonotype: Lacking the conserved final phenylalanine or tryptophan, this CDR3 likely reflects a read error. The DNA is left out, because the CDR3 cannot be placed on it with certainty; the CDR3 is given as TCRdb lists it. The J gene is TRBJ2-1, the V gene TRBV7-3. 8 amino acids form the CDR3, both terminal residues included. Per the germline V gene, CDR1 is SGHTA and CDR2 is FQGTGA. The CDR3 loop reads CASSLKTS.

The chain is built from TRBV12-3 or TRBV12-4 and TRBJ1-6, with D uncertain. The CDR3 is 14 residues long. V was cut by 3 bases and J by 6 bases, with 9 bases left in between. CDR3 bases: TGTGCCAGCAGTTTGACTCAGAGTAATTCACCCCTCCACTTT. Protein product: CASSLTQSNSPLHF.

Concerning this clonotype itself: Since the CDR3 does not end with the conserved phenylalanine or tryptophan, this likely comes from a read error. This chain uses TRBV7-2 with TRBJ2-4, with a weak D call TRBD1 (5 bases). The CDR3 loop spans 14 amino acids. In germline, CDR1 is SGHTA, CDR2 FQGNSA. Between the trimmed V and J ends, which lost 0 bases and 8 bases, there was a span of 11 bases. CDR3 in amino acids: CASSLAGPVDIQYV. In DNA, the CDR3 is TGTGCCAGCAGCTTAGCGGGGCCCGTAGACATTCAGTACGTC.

This clonotype has a single count. This chain links TRBV6-1 with TRBJ1-5, with D unclear. Deletions cut 2 bases from V and 6 bases from J, with 11 bases between. The CDR3 is made up of 14 amino acids. CDR1 is MNHNS, CDR2 SASEGT, per germline. Here the CDR3 reads CASSELGLGQPQHF. CDR3 DNA sequence: TGTGCCAGCAGTGAACTCGGGCTTGGTCAGCCCCAGCATTTT.

This clonotype occurred once. At one end the junction does not follow the germline gene, possibly because of a read error. The V and J genes are TRBV4-3 and TRBJ2-5; D unresolved. Germline V CDR1 and CDR2: LGHNA, YSLEER. This CDR3 is 13 amino acids long. The chain's CDR3 is CASGQDPWETQYF. The CDR3 region has the DNA TGCGCCAGCGGCCAAGATCCCTGGGAGACCCAGTACTTC.

As for this clonotype: An end of the junction differs from the germline gene, which may be a read error. This rearrangement joins TRBV18 to TRBJ1-2; tentative D call: TRBD1 (5 bases). Germline V gene sequence: CDR1 KGHSH, CDR2 LQKENI. CDR3 size: 16 residues. Written as DNA, the CDR3 is TGTGCCAGCTCACCCGGGATGGGGCAAAACCTCTATGGCTGCACCTTC. This sequence encodes CASSPGMGQNLYGCTF.

Only a few counts were recorded for this clonotype. V is TRBV7-2 and J is TRBJ2-5; 9 bases line up with TRBD1. J gave up 3 bases and V 4 bases, and 9 bases lay outside the gene matches. Germline V lookup: CDR1 SGHTA, CDR2 FQGNSA. The CDR3 is 16 residues long. The CDR3 DNA sequence: TGTGCCAGCAGCTGGGCGGGACAGGGCGTCAAAGAGACCCAGTACTTC. Its protein product is CASSWAGQGVKETQYF.

This clonotype was found many times. The rearrangement links TRBV20-1 to TRBJ2-1; the D call may be TRBD1 or TRBD2 (5 bases each). Between the trimmed V and J ends, which lost 4 bases and 10 bases, there was a span of 14 bases. CDR3 length: 12 residues. Germline CDR1 and CDR2: DFQATT and SNEGSKA (reference sequence). CDR3: CSAIEGSSEQFF. DNA for the CDR3: TGCAGTGCTATAGAGGGGTCTTCGGAGCAGTTCTTC.

This sequence joins TRBV7-2 and TRBJ2-1; D not certain. The V and J ends lost 5 bases and 7 bases respectively, with 12 bases between them. Germline lookup yields CDR1 SGHTA and CDR2 FQGNSA. This CDR3 spans 13 amino acids. The chain's CDR3 is CASSPRPRNEQFF. In nucleotides, the CDR3 is TGTGCCAGCAGCCCCCGTCCTAGGAATGAGCAGTTCTTC. Variable domain in full (rest from reference TRBV7-2 and TRBJ2-1): GAGVSQSPSNKVTEKGKDVELRCDPISGHTALYWYRQSLGQGLEFLIYFQGNSAPDKSGLPSDRFSAERTGGSVSTLTIQRTQQEDSAVYLCASSPRPRNEQFFGPGTRLTVL.

Comment on this clonotype: One junction end disagrees with the germline gene, perhaps due to a read error. The V and J genes are TRBV2 and TRBJ1-2; 9 bases line up with TRBD1. CDR3 length: 15 residues. Germline assignment: CDR1 SNHLY and CDR2 FYNNEI. CDR3 loop: CASRYGTGNNHGYTF. The CDR3 bases are TGTGCCAGCAGGTACGGGACAGGGAATAACCATGGCTACACCTTC. Together with reference TRBV2 and TRBJ1-2, the CDR3 gives the full variable domain: EPEVTQTPSHQVTQMGQEVILRCVPISNHLYFYWYRQILGQKVEFLVSFYNNEISEKSEIFDDQFSVERPDGSNFTLKIRSTKLEDSAMYFCASRYGTGNNHGYTFGSGTRLTVV.

V usage is TRBV11-2 and J usage is TRBJ2-3; D perhaps matches TRBD2 (6 bases). This CDR3 is 14 amino acids long. From germline, CDR1 is SGHAT and CDR2 FQNNGV. V shed 5 bases and J shed 1 base, with 10 bases lying between them. CDR3 in amino acids: CASSAGLGTDTQYF. The CDR3 nucleotides are TGTGCCAGCAGCGCGGGACTGGGCACAGATACGCAGTATTTT.

V and J are TRBV5-6 and TRBJ2-7, with D hard to call. CDR1 is SGHDT and CDR2 is YYEEEE in the germline V gene. CDR3 size: 15 residues. The germline V and J ends were trimmed by 1 base and 2 bases, with 13 bases remaining between them. The CDR3 is CASSLLSAMTYEQYF. The CDR3 region has the DNA TGTGCCAGCAGCTTGCTTTCAGCTATGACCTACGAGCAGTACTTC.

This clonotype was seen ten or more times. The rearrangement links TRBV19 to TRBJ2-7, with TRBD1 identical over 8 bases. The V gene end was trimmed by 3 bases and the J gene end by 3 bases; junction bases not matched to a gene: 10. The CDR3 totals 16 residues. CDR1 is LNHDA and CDR2 is SQIVND in the germline V gene (reference sequence). CDR3 sequence reads: CASSIRTGSGSYEQYF. The CDR3 DNA reads TGTGCCAGTAGTATTCGGACAGGGTCTGGAAGCTACGAGCAGTACTTC.

The chain uses TRBV2 and TRBJ1-2; no clear D. The CDR3 runs 14 residues. The V end was cut by 5 bases, the J end by 5 bases, with 15 bases between. From germline, CDR1 is SNHLY and CDR2 FYNNEI. The CDR3: CASSTDSRRYGYTF. In nucleotides, the CDR3 is TGTGCCAGCAGTACGGACTCCCGGCGGTATGGCTACACCTTC.

This clonotype was found many times. J is TRBJ1-5 and V is TRBV12-3 or TRBV12-4; D is unresolved. This CDR3 contains 13 residues. V was pared by 6 bases and J by 4 bases, with 10 bases between. CDR3 nucleotide sequence: TGTGCCAGCAGCGATACAGCGAATCAGCCCCAGCATTTT. It is translated as CASSDTANQPQHF.

This clonotype was seen a handful of times. This chain uses TRBV10-3 with TRBJ2-7; 8 bases fit TRBD1. This CDR3 spans 14 amino acids. Germline V gene sequence: CDR1 ENHRY, CDR2 SYGVKD. V lost 1 base to trimming and J lost 3 bases; unmatched junction nucleotides: 2. CDR3 bases: TGTGCCATCAGTGAGTTCGGACAGGGCTACGAGCAGTACTTC. Translating gives CAISEFGQGYEQYF.

The genes are TRBV5-5 and TRBJ1-2; the D gene is possibly TRBD1 (6 bases). This CDR3 comprises 12 residues. V was shortened by 9 bases and J by 5 bases, with 14 bases between the two germline ends. Germline V CDR1 and CDR2: SGHKS, YYEKEE (reference sequence). This CDR3 is CATTPGDYGYTF. CDR3 in DNA: TGTGCCACTACTCCAGGGGATTATGGCTACACCTTC.

J is TRBJ2-7 and V is TRBV20-1, with D possibly matching TRBD1 (6 bases). CDR3 length equals 14 residues. V lost 3 bases and J 3 bases, leaving 15 bases between the germline ends. Germline CDR1 DFQATT, CDR2 SNEGSKA (reference sequence). CDR3 in amino acids: CSASHRTDDYEQYF. CDR3 sequence (DNA): TGCAGTGCTAGCCATAGGACAGACGACTACGAGCAGTACTTC.

There are many counts of this clonotype. This chain joins TRBV15 and TRBJ1-4; D unresolved. CDR1 and CDR2 from the germline V gene are LNHNV and YYDKDF (reference sequence). V lost 0 bases and J 0 bases, leaving 8 bases between the germline ends. There are 16 residues in the CDR3. Here the CDR3 reads CATSRDPGPTNEKLFF. The CDR3 DNA is TGTGCCACCAGCAGAGATCCCGGGCCAACTAATGAAAAACTGTTTTTT.

In regard to this clonotype: This CDR3 is missing its conserved last phenylalanine or tryptophan, likely due to a read error. The genes are TRBV2 and TRBJ1-1; 10 nucleotides match TRBD1. In germline, CDR1 is SNHLY, CDR2 FYNNEI. The length of the CDR3 is 16 residues. The trim removed 3 bases at V and 6 bases at J, leaving 10 bases unmatched. The CDR3, as DNA: TGTGCCAGCAGTGATAATGGACAGGGGGAAAAACCTGAAGCTTTCATT. It yields the protein CASSDNGQGEKPEAFI.